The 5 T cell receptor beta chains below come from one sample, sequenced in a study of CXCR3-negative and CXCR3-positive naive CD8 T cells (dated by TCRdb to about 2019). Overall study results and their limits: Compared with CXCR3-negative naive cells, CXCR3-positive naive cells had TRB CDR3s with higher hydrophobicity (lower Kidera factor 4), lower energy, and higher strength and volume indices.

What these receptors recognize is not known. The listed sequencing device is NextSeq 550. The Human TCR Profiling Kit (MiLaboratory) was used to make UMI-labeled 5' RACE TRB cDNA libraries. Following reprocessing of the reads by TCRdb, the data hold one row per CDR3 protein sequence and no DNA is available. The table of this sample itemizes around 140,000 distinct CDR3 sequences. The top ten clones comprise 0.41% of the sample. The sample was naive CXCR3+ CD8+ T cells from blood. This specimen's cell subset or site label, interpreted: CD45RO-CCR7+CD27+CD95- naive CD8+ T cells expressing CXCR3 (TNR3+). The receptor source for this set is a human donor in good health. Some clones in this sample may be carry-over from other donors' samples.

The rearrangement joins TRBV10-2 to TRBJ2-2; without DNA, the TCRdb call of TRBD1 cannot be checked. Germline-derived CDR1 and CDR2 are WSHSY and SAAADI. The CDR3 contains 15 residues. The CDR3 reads CASIPPGQGTGELFF.

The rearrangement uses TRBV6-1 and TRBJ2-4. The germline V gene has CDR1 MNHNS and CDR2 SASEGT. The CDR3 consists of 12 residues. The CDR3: CASSEATDIQYF.

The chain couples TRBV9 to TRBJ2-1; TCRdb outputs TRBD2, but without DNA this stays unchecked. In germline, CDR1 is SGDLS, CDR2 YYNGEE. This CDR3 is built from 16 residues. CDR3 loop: CASRRLAGGSYNEQFF.

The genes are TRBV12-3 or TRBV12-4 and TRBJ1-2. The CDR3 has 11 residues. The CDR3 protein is CASSLGSGYTF.

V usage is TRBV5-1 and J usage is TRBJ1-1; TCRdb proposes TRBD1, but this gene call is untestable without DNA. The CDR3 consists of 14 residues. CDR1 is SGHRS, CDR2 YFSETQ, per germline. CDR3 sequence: CASSGTGGRTEAFF.